Below are 17 T cell receptor beta chains sequenced from a single sample in a study of cytotoxic CD8 clonotypes in ibrutinib-treated CLL. The method was immunoSEQ multiplex PCR; TCRdb's version includes in-frame clones alone and lacks a portion of them. The sample has some 150,000 clones; about four fifths are singletons. This sample comprised PBMCs, obtained after 12 months of ibrutinib treatment. The receptor source for this set is a human donor with chronic lymphocytic leukemia.

This sequence joins TRBV7-8 and TRBJ1-1, with a weak D call TRBD1 (5 bases). V was trimmed by 0 bases and J by 4 bases, leaving 12 bases between them. Germline CDR1 reads SGHVS; CDR2 reads FQNEAQ. This CDR3 spans 15 amino acids. CDR3 sequence: CASSLALTERTEAFF. The CDR3 DNA reads as TGTGCCAGCAGCTTAGCGTTGACAGAGCGCACTGAAGCTTTCTTT.

This clone was counted a few times. The rearrangement links TRBV21-1 to TRBJ2-7; no check of the table's D call, TRBD2, against the DNA was made. TRBV21-1 is a recognized pseudogene. There are 16 residues in the CDR3. CDR3 sequence reads: CASSARLASGSYEQYF. The CDR3 nucleotides are TGTGCCAGCAGCGCTAGACTAGCGAGCGGCTCCTACGAGCAGTACTTC.

CDR3 nucleotide sequence: TGTGCCAGCAGCCACAGATTAGCAAAGACCCAGTACTTC. Translating it yields CASSHRLAKTQYF. The chain uses TRBV4-2 and TRBJ2-5; D is ambiguous. V lost 3 bases and J 6 bases, leaving 11 bases between the germline ends. This CDR3 has 13 amino acids. CDR1 is LGHNA and CDR2 is YNFKEQ in the germline V gene.

V and J are TRBV2 and TRBJ2-1; 7 nucleotides agree with TRBD2. Germline V gives CDR1 SNHLY, CDR2 FYNNEI. V was clipped by 0 bases and J by 8 bases; unmatched bases: 4. This CDR3 is built from 14 residues. For the CDR3, the DNA is TGTGCCAGCAGTGAAGCGGGAGGGCCCTATGAGCAGTTCTTC. Encoded protein: CASSEAGGPYEQFF.

CDR3 sequence (DNA): TGTGCCAGCAGTTACTCGAGTGAGCTCCGATATGGCTACACCTTC. Translating it yields CASSYSSELRYGYTF. The chain couples TRBV6-6 to TRBJ1-2, with D unresolved. Germline CDR1 MNHNY, CDR2 SVGAGI (reference sequence). Trimming removed 0 bases at V and 5 bases at J, with 13 bases between. This CDR3 is built from 15 residues.

This clone was recorded a few times. The chain couples TRBV9 to TRBJ2-5; tentatively, D is TRBD2 (5 bases). CDR3 length equals 14 residues. V was pared by 2 bases and J by 5 bases, with 13 bases between. The germline V gene encodes CDR1 SGDLS and CDR2 YYNGEE. Here the CDR3 reads CASSVVGMAETQYF. For the CDR3, the DNA is TGTGCCAGCAGCGTCGTCGGGATGGCGGAGACCCAGTACTTC.

The chain recombines TRBV4-3 with TRBJ1-4; unclear D gene. This CDR3 spans 17 amino acids. Trimming shortened V by 0 bases and J by 0 bases, and 11 bases separated the two germline ends. The V gene's germline CDR1 is LGHNA and CDR2 YSLEER. The CDR3 protein is CASSQEPDFATNEKLFF. The CDR3 DNA sequence: TGCGCCAGCAGCCAAGAACCAGATTTTGCAACTAATGAAAAACTGTTTTTT.

The rearrangement joins TRBV27 to TRBJ2-7; D gene uncertain. The V gene's germline CDR1 is MNHEY and CDR2 SMNVEV (reference sequence). This CDR3 has 14 residues. The ends were cut back, 6 bases at V and 2 bases at J, with 14 bases in the middle. The CDR3, as DNA: TGTGCCAGCAGGCCCCAGTACTCAGCCTACGAGCAGTACTTC. Translation: CASRPQYSAYEQYF.

The rearrangement uses TRBV29-1 and TRBJ2-1, with D perhaps matching TRBD1 (6 bases). The CDR3 has 12 amino acids. Germline lookup yields CDR1 SQVTM and CDR2 ANQGSEA. The CDR3 is CAAQGPYNEQFF. CDR3 in DNA: TGCGCGGCACAGGGACCCTACAATGAGCAGTTCTTC.

The chain links TRBV14 to TRBJ2-7; 7 bases line up with TRBD2. Germline V CDR1 and CDR2: SGHDN, FVKESK. The CDR3 has 14 amino acids. V shed 3 bases and J 6 bases; nucleotides not matched to a gene: 8. The CDR3 here is CASSQGGTPGEQYF. The DNA of the CDR3 is TGTGCCAGCAGCCAGGGAGGGACCCCGGGCGAGCAGTACTTC.

The rearrangement links TRBV6-5 to TRBJ1-1; TRBD1 matches 8 bases. Germline V gene sequence: CDR1 MNHEY, CDR2 SVGAGI. This CDR3 has 15 residues. With V trimmed by 6 bases and J by 4 bases, 10 bases remained unmatched. CDR3 sequence reads: CASSSPRQGTTEAFF. The CDR3 nucleotides read TGTGCCAGCAGCTCCCCAAGACAGGGGACCACTGAAGCTTTCTTT.

This sequence joins TRBV19 and TRBJ2-2; D is possibly TRBD1 (6 bases). The CDR3 runs to 14 residues. V was trimmed by 9 bases and J by 4 bases, leaving 15 bases between them. The germline CDR1 and CDR2 sequences are LNHDA and SQIVND (reference sequence). The CDR3 DNA is TGTGCCAGCACATACAGGGCCCGCACCGGGGAGCTGTTTTTT. It specifies CASTYRARTGELFF.

The genes are TRBV28 and TRBJ1-5; no reliable D call. V was clipped by 4 bases and J by 16 bases, with 17 bases between them. This CDR3 has 12 residues. Germline V gives CDR1 MDHEN, CDR2 SYDVKM. As DNA, the CDR3 is TGTGCCAGCAGTTCCACCGGGAGTTCTAAACATTTT. Its protein is CASSSTGSSKHF.

This rearrangement joins TRBV6-5 to TRBJ2-7, with 9 positions matching TRBD2. Trimming took 2 bases from V and 2 from J; bases not matched to a gene: 4. CDR3 length: 15 amino acids. Per the germline V gene, CDR1 is MNHEY and CDR2 is SVGAGI. The CDR3 sequence is CASSYGLAGAYEQYF. Written as DNA, the CDR3 is TGTGCCAGCAGTTACGGATTAGCGGGGGCCTACGAGCAGTACTTC.

J is TRBJ2-4 and V is TRBV7-2; tentatively, D is TRBD2 (7 bases). The V gene's germline CDR1 is SGHTA and CDR2 FQGNSA. V gave up 1 base and J gave up 2 bases, with 15 bases separating them. The CDR3 runs 17 residues. This CDR3 is CASSLGEGGSTKNIQYF. CDR3 in DNA: TGTGCCAGCAGCTTAGGGGAGGGGGGTTCGACCAAAAACATTCAGTACTTC. The full variable domain, completed using reference TRBV7-2 and TRBJ2-4, is GAGVSQSPSNKVTEKGKDVELRCDPISGHTALYWYRQSLGQGLEFLIYFQGNSAPDKSGLPSDRFSAERTGGSVSTLTIQRTQQEDSAVYLCASSLGEGGSTKNIQYFGAGTRLSVL.

The rearrangement links TRBV5-1 to TRBJ1-4, with 7 bases fitting TRBD1. Losses at the gene ends were 4 bases for V and 6 bases for J; bases not matched to a gene: 6. The CDR3 loop spans 14 amino acids. CDR1 and CDR2 (germline): SGHRS, YFSETQ. The CDR3 bases are TGCGCCAGCAGCGATCAGGGGGGATATGAAAAACTGTTTTTT. It yields the protein CASSDQGGYEKLFF.

V is TRBV19 and J is TRBJ2-2; tentative D call: TRBD1 (6 bases). Between the trimmed V and J ends, which lost 4 bases and 5 bases, there was a span of 17 bases. Germline-derived CDR1 and CDR2 are LNHDA and SQIVND (reference sequence). The CDR3 loop spans 16 amino acids. CDR3 sequence reads: CASSTRGARGTGELFF. The CDR3 coding sequence is TGTGCCAGTAGTACCCGTGGTGCCAGGGGAACCGGGGAGCTGTTTTTT. The full variable domain, in which reference TRBV19 and TRBJ2-2 provide the parts outside the CDR3, is DGGITQSPKYLFRKEGQNVTLSCEQNLNHDAMYWYRQDPGQGLRLIYYSQIVNDFQKGDIAEGYSVSREKKESFPLTVTSAQKNPTAFYLCASSTRGARGTGELFFGEGSRLTVL.